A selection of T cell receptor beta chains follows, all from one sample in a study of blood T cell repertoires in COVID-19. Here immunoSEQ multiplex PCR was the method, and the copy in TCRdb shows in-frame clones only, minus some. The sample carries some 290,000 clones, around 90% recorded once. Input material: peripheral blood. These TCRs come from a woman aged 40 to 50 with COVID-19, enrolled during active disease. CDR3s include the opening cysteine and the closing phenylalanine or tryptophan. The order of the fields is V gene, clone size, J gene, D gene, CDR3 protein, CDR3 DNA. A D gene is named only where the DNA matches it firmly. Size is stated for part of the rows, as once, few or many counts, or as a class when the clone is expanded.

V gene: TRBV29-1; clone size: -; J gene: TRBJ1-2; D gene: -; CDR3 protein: CSVDMGTSGGYTF; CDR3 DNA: TGCAGCGTTGATATGGGGACTTCGGGTGGCTACACCTTC
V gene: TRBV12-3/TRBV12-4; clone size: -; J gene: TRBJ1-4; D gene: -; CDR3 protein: CASSLWANEKLFF; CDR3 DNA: TGTGCCAGCAGCCTCTGGGCGAATGAAAAACTGTTTTTT
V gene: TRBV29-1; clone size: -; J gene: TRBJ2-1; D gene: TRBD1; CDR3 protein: CSVAAGGKQFF; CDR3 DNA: TGCAGCGTTGCGGCAGGGGGCAAGCAGTTCTTC
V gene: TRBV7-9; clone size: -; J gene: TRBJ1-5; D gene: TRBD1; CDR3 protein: CASSLAVSGQGYNQPQHF; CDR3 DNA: TGTGCCAGCAGCTTAGCGGTGTCGGGACAGGGGTACAATCAGCCCCAGCATTTT
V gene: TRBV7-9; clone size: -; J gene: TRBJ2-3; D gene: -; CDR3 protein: CASSLTDTQYF; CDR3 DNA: TGTGCCAGCAGCCTAACAGATACGCAGTATTTT
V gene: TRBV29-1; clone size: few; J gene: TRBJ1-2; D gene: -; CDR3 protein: CSVATLAGRGYGYTF; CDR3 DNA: TGCAGCGTCGCTACGCTCGCGGGGCGCGGCTATGGCTACACCTTC
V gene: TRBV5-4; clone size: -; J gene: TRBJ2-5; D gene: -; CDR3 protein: CASSRIAAAEETQYF; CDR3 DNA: TGTGCCAGCAGTCGGATAGCGGCAGCTGAAGAGACCCAGTACTTC
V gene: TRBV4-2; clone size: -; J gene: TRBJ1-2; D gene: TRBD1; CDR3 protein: CASSQDRDSYGYTF; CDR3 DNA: TGTGCCAGCAGCCAGGACCGGGACAGCTATGGCTACACCTTC
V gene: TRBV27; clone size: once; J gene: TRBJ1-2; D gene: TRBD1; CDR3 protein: CASSPRDRSNYYGYTF; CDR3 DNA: TGTGCCAGCAGTCCTCGGGACAGATCGAATTACTATGGCTACACCTTC
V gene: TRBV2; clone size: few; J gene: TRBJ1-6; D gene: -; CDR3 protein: CASSDRNNSPLHF; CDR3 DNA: TGTGCCAGCAGCGACAGGAATAATTCACCCCTCCACTTT
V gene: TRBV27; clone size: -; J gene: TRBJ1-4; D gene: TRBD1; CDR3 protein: CASSLWAGGDRELFF; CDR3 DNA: TGTGCCAGCAGTTTATGGGCAGGGGGCGATCGGGAACTGTTTTTT
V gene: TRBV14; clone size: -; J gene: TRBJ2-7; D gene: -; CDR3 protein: CASSQGEVRGRNEQYF; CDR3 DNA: TGTGCCAGCAGCCAAGGAGAGGTCAGGGGCCGTAACGAGCAGTACTTC
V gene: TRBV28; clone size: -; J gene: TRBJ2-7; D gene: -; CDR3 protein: CASSSHPEQYF; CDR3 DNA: TGTGCCAGCAGTTCCCATCCCGAGCAGTACTTC
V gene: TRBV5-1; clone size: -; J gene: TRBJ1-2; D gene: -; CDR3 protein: CASSLDGVYGYTF; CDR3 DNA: TGCGCCAGCAGCTTGGACGGGGTCTATGGCTACACCTTC
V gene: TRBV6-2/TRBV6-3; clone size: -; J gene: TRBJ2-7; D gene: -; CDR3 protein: CASSYSGLGAGGLGQYF; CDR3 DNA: TGTGCCAGCAGTTACTCGGGATTGGGTGCTGGAGGTTTGGGGCAGTACTTC
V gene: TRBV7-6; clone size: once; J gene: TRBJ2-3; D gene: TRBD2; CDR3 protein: CASSLFPTSGGAADTQYF; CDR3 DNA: TGTGCCAGCAGCTTATTTCCTACTAGCGGGGGGGCCGCAGATACGCAGTATTTT
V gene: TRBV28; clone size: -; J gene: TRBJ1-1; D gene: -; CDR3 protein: CASSSRGGGNTEAFF; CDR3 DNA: TGTGCCAGCAGTTCCCGCGGGGGGGGGAACACTGAAGCTTTCTTT
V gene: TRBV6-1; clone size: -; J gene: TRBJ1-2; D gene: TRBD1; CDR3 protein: CASSETPTQGAYGYTF; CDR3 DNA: TGTGCCAGCAGTGAAACCCCCACGCAGGGGGCGTATGGCTACACCTTC
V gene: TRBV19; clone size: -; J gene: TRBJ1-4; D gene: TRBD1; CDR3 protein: CASSPPGQGYEKLFF; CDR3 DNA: TGTGCCAGTAGTCCTCCGGGACAGGGATACGAAAAACTGTTTTTT
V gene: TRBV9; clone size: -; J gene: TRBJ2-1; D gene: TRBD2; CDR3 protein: CASSASGAGGFHEQFF; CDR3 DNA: TGTGCCAGCAGCGCCTCGGGAGCGGGAGGGTTCCATGAGCAGTTCTTC
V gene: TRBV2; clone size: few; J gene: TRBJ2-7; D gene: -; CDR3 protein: CASRTSGQAYEQYF; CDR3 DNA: TGTGCCAGCAGAACTAGCGGACAGGCCTACGAGCAGTACTTC
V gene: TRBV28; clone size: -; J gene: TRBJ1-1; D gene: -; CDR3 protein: CASILGLMNTEAFF; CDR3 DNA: TGTGCCAGCATCCTGGGACTTATGAACACTGAAGCTTTCTTT
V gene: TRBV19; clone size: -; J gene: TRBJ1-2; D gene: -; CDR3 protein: CASSILGSRDYTF; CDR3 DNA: TGTGCCAGTAGTATTTTAGGGAGTCGCGACTACACCTTC
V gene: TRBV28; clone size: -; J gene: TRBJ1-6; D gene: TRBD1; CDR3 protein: CATIMTGVNSPLHF; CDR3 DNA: TGTGCCACCATTATGACAGGGGTCAATTCACCCCTCCACTTT
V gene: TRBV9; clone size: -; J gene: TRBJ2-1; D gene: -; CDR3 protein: CASSATWTESEQFF; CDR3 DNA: TGTGCCAGCAGCGCCACCTGGACAGAAAGTGAGCAGTTCTTC
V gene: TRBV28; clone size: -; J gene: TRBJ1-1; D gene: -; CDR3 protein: CASSPRRGPNTEAFF; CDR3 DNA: TGTGCCAGCAGCCCCCGGCGGGGCCCGAACACTGAAGCTTTCTTT
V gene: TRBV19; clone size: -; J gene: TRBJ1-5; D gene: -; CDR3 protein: CASSIRSQGRDQPQHF; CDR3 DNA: TGTGCCAGTAGTATTAGGTCCCAGGGTAGAGATCAGCCCCAGCATTTT
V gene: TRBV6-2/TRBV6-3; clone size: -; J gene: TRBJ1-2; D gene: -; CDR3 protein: CASSYFPASSYGYTF; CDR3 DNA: TGTGCCAGCAGTTATTTCCCTGCGAGTTCTTATGGCTACACCTTC
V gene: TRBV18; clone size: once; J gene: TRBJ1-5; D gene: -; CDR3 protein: CASSPSSLGNQPQHF; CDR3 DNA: TGTGCCAGCTCACCTAGTTCCCTAGGCAATCAGCCCCAGCATTTT
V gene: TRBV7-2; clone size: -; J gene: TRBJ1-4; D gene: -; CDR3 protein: CASSLATEEKLFF; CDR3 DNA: TGTGCCAGCAGCTTAGCCACTGAAGAAAAACTGTTTTTT
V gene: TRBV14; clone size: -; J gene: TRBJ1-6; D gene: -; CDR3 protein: CASSTRTEDNSPLHF; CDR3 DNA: TGTGCCAGCAGCACGAGGACAGAGGACAATTCACCCCTCCACTTT
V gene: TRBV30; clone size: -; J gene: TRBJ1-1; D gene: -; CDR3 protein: CACGRVNTEAFF; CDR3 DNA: TGTGCCTGCGGGAGGGTGAACACTGAAGCTTTCTTT
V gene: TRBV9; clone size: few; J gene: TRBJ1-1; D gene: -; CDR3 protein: CASSVDRDTEAFF; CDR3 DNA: TGTGCCAGCAGCGTCGACAGAGACACTGAAGCTTTCTTT
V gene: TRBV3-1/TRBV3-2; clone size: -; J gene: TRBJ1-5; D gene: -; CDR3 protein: CASSQDPSNQPQHF; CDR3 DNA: TGTGCCAGCAGCCAAGACCCAAGCAATCAGCCCCAGCATTTT
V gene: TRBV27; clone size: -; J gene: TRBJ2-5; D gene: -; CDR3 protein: CASSRIRGSGKPRETQYF; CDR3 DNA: TGTGCCAGCAGCCGTATTCGTGGTTCAGGGAAGCCCAGAGAGACCCAGTACTTC
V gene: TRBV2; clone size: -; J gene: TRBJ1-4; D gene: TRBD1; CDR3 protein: CASRTSGTGTVKLFF; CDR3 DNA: TGTGCCAGCAGGACCTCCGGGACAGGGACGGTAAAACTGTTTTTT
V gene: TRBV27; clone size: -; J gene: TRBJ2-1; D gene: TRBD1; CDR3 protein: CASSGTDPFYNEQFF; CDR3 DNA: TGTGCCAGCAGCGGGACAGACCCTTTTTACAATGAGCAGTTCTTC
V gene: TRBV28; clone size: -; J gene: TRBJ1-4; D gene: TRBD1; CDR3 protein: CASSSWTGINEKLFF; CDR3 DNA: TGTGCCAGCAGTTCCTGGACAGGAATTAATGAAAAACTGTTTTTT
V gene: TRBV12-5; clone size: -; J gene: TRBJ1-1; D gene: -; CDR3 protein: CASGSGTIARGMNTEAFF; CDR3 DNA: TGTGCTAGTGGTTCAGGAACAATAGCAAGGGGGATGAACACTGAAGCTTTCTTT
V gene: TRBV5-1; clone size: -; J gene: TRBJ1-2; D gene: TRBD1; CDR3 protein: CASSSRTGMDYGYTF; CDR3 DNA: TGCGCCAGCAGCTCCCGGACAGGGATGGACTATGGCTACACCTTC
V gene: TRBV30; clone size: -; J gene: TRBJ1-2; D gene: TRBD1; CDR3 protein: CAWSPSDRDNYGYTF; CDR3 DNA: TGTGCCTGGAGCCCGTCCGACAGGGATAACTATGGCTACACCTTC
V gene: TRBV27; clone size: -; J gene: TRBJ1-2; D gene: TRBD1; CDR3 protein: CASSHDRGYGYTF; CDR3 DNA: TGTGCCAGCAGCCATGACAGGGGCTATGGCTACACCTTC
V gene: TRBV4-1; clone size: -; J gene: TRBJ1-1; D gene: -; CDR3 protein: CASSQGALNTEAFF; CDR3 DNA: TGCGCCAGCAGCCAGGGGGCGCTGAACACTGAAGCTTTCTTT
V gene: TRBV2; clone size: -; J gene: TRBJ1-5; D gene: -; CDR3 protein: CASSDQGLLSNQPQHF; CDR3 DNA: TGTGCCAGCAGTGACCAGGGTTTGTTGAGCAATCAGCCCCAGCATTTT
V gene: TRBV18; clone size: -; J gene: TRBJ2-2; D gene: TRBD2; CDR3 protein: CASSPLGGGTGELFF; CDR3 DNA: TGTGCCAGCTCACCCCTGGGCGGGGGCACCGGGGAGCTGTTTTTT
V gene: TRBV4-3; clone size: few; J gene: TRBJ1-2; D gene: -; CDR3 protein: CASSQDLGAPTYYGYTF; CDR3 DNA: TGCGCCAGCAGCCAAGATTTGGGGGCACCGACCTACTATGGCTACACCTTC
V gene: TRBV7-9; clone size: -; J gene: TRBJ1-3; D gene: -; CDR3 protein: CASSRPGVGNTIYF; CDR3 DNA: TGTGCCAGCAGCCGTCCGGGAGTTGGAAACACCATATATTTT
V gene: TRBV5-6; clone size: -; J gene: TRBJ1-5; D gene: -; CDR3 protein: CASSLAGVSNQPQHF; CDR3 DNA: TGTGCCAGCAGCTTGGCGGGGGTAAGCAATCAGCCCCAGCATTTT
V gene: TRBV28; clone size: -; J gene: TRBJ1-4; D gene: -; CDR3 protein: CASGRGGTGEKLFF; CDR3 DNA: TGTGCCAGCGGAAGGGGGGGAACGGGTGAAAAACTGTTTTTT
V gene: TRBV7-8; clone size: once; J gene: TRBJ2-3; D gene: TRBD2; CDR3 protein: CASSQPWLADEDTQYF; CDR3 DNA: TGTGCCAGCAGCCAGCCCTGGCTAGCGGATGAGGATACGCAGTATTTT
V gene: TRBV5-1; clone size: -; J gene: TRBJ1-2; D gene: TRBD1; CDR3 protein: CASSLYPGQGPDGYTF; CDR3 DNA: TGCGCCAGCAGCTTGTATCCGGGACAGGGGCCAGATGGCTACACCTTC
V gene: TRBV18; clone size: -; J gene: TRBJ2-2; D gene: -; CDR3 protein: CASSQSRRALGHGELFF; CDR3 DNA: TGTGCCAGCTCACAATCTAGAAGGGCCCTTGGACACGGGGAGCTGTTTTTT
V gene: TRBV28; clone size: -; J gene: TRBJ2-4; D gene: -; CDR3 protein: CASSARPGVYF; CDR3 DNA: TGTGCCAGCAGCGCCCGTCCGGGGGTGTACTTC
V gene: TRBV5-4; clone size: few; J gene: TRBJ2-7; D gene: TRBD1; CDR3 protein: CASSFRDRDYEQYF; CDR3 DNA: TGTGCCAGCAGCTTCCGGGACAGGGACTACGAGCAGTACTTC
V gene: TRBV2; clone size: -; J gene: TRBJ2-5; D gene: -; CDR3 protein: CASSERLVRQETQYF; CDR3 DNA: TGTGCCAGCAGTGAACGACTAGTACGACAAGAGACCCAGTACTTC
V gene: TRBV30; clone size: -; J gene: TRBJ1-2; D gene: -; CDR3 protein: CAWVDSGYTF; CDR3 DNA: TGTGCCTGGGTTGACAGTGGCTACACCTTC
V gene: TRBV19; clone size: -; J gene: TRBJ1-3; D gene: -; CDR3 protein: CASSAGRGPSGNTIYF; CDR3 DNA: TGTGCCAGTAGTGCCGGGCGGGGTCCCTCTGGAAACACCATATATTTT
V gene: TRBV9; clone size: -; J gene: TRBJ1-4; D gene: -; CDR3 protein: CASSVYPSTNEKLFF; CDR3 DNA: TGTGCCAGCAGCGTCTACCCCTCAACTAATGAAAAACTGTTTTTT